These T cell receptor beta chains were read from a single sample in a study of OX40 agonist ivuxolimab in advanced cancers. Sequencing used immunoSEQ multiplex PCR; TCRdb keeps in-frame clones, though not all of them. The data show tens of thousands of clones, with 91% seen just once and roughly 8.7% held by the top ten. The sample here was CD4+ or CD8+ T cells sorted from blood, taken in a trial of the OX40 agonist ivuxolimab. Every receptor here comes from an adult with an advanced solid tumor such as melanoma, head and neck, liver or kidney cancer. The CDR3 runs from the conserved cysteine through the conserved F or W. D genes are given only for firm matches. Rows give clone size only sometimes, using once, few, many, or a class for an expanded clone.

V	J	D	size	DNA	CDR3
TRBV25-1	TRBJ2-3	.	.	TGTGCCAGCAGTGAATCTCCGTGGCATTACGGGACAGATACGCAGTATTTT	CASSESPWHYGTDTQYF
TRBV5-6	TRBJ1-1	.	.	TGTGCCAGCAGTCCCTTTTATGGGATGAACACTGAAGCTTTCTTT	CASSPFYGMNTEAFF
TRBV7-2	TRBJ2-7	.	.	TGTGCCAGCAGCTTATACTACGAGCAGTACTTC	CASSLYYEQYF
TRBV23-1	TRBJ1-1	TRBD1	once	TGCGCCAGCAGTCAATTGGACAGGGGATGGAGGACTGAAGCTTTCTTT	CASSQLDRGWRTEAFF
TRBV11-3	TRBJ2-3	TRBD1	.	TGTGCCAGCAGCTCACGACAGGGCCTAGGCACAGATACGCAGTATTTT	CASSSRQGLGTDTQYF
TRBV5-6	TRBJ1-2	.	.	TGTGCCAGCAGCTTGACCCCAGGGGAGGGAGCTAACTATGGCTACACCTTC	CASSLTPGEGANYGYTF
TRBV6-5	TRBJ1-2	.	.	TGTGCCAGCAGTTATCGGGTTCCGGGCCATGGCTACACCTTC	CASSYRVPGHGYTF
TRBV6-5	TRBJ2-1	.	.	TGTGCCAGCAGTTACTCGCGCGGCAGGGGGGCCGATGAGCAGTTCTTC	CASSYSRGRGADEQFF
TRBV6-6	TRBJ1-2	.	medium-sized	TGTGCCAGCAGGGGATTTCCGGCCAACTATGGCTACACCTTC	CASRGFPANYGYTF
TRBV6-5	TRBJ2-1	.	.	TGTGCCAGCACCGGGACTGGCTACAATGAGCAGTTCTTC	CASTGTGYNEQFF
TRBV6-6	TRBJ1-2	.	.	TGTGCCAGCAGGGGGCTCGGCTACACCTTC	CASRGLGYTF
TRBV28	TRBJ2-1	.	.	TGTGCCAGCAGCGGAGGTGAAAGGGTCAATGAGCAGTTCTTC	CASSGGERVNEQFF
TRBV15	TRBJ1-6	.	.	TGTGCCACCGATCAGGGACTTGGGAATTCACCCCTCCACTTT	CATDQGLGNSPLHF
TRBV5-5	TRBJ2-3	TRBD2	.	TGTGCCAGCAGGCGGACTAGCGGGAGAGGCGATACGCAGTATTTT	CASRRTSGRGDTQYF
TRBV6-5	TRBJ1-1	.	.	TGTGCCAGCATGAGCGCGAACACTGAAGCTTTCTTT	CASMSANTEAFF
TRBV9	TRBJ2-3	.	.	TGTGCCAGCAGCGTAGTAACAGGTCACACAGATACGCAGTATTTT	CASSVVTGHTDTQYF
TRBV6-5	TRBJ2-1	TRBD1	.	TGTGCCAGCAGTTCCTACGACAGGGAATCCTACAATGAGCAGTTCTTC	CASSSYDRESYNEQFF
TRBV7-3	TRBJ2-3	.	.	TGTGCCAGCAGCTTAATATGGACAGATACGCAGTATTTT	CASSLIWTDTQYF
TRBV30	TRBJ1-1	.	.	TGTGCCTGGACGGTGTCTGTTGAAGCTTTCTTT	CAWTVSVEAFF
TRBV4-1	TRBJ2-6	.	.	TGCGCCAGCAGCTCTGGGGCCAACGTCCTGACTTTC	CASSSGANVLTF
TRBV13	TRBJ2-1	TRBD2	.	TGTGCCAGCAGCTTAGGCCTAGGGACTAGCGGGATGAATGAGCAGTTCTTC	CASSLGLGTSGMNEQFF
TRBV6-6	TRBJ1-2	TRBD1	.	TGTGCCAGCAGTTCCCTAGGGGGCTGGTTTGGCTACACCTTC	CASSSLGGWFGYTF
TRBV28	TRBJ1-1	.	.	TGTGCCAGCAGTTTTCGGGGGGCTTGGGTTGAAGCTTTCTTT	CASSFRGAWVEAFF
TRBV27	TRBJ2-1	TRBD1	once	TGTGCCAGCAGTGCAGGGGGCCATGAGCAGTTCTTC	CASSAGGHEQFF
TRBV10-3	TRBJ2-3	TRBD2	.	TGTGCGATTAGGGAGGCGGGAGGGCCAGATACGCAGTATTTT	CAIREAGGPDTQYF
TRBV29-1	TRBJ1-1	.	.	TGCAGCGTTGAAGACCCACAGCACCCGGCTGAAGCTTTCTTT	CSVEDPQHPAEAFF
TRBV6-1	TRBJ2-1	TRBD2	.	TGTGCCAGCAGTGAAGACCCAGCGGGAGTGGTCAATGAGCAGTTCTTC	CASSEDPAGVVNEQFF
TRBV9	TRBJ2-3	.	.	TGTGCCAGCAGCGTAGCGAGCGGCGGCACAGATACGCAGTATTTT	CASSVASGGTDTQYF
TRBV9	TRBJ1-2	.	.	TGTGCCAGCAGCGCCCCCAGTGGGACGGGGAAAGGCTACACCTTC	CASSAPSGTGKGYTF
TRBV4-1	TRBJ1-5	.	.	TGCGCCAGCAGCCCGACCCCCGGCCTCAGACTAACGGAGCCCCAGCATTTT	CASSPTPGLRLTEPQHF
TRBV30	TRBJ2-3	.	.	TGTGCCTGGAGCACCGGGACACATAAAGCAGGAGATACGCAGTATTTT	CAWSTGTHKAGDTQYF
TRBV6-5	TRBJ1-1	.	.	TGTGCCAGCAGTTACGCAGAGGGTGAAGCTTTCTTT	CASSYAEGEAFF
TRBV11-2	TRBJ2-2	.	once	TGTGCCAGCAGCTTAAGCCCCGCCGACGGGGAGCTGTTTTTT	CASSLSPADGELFF
TRBV28	TRBJ2-1	TRBD2	.	TGTGCCAGCAGTTTACCAGCGGGGGGCCTATACGAGCAGTTCTTC	CASSLPAGGLYEQFF
TRBV9	TRBJ1-1	TRBD1	once	TGTGCCAGCAGCTCGACAGGGGGCACTGAAGCTTTCTTT	CASSSTGGTEAFF
TRBV9	TRBJ1-2	.	.	TGTGCCAGCAGCGATCTTTATGGCTACACCTTC	CASSDLYGYTF
TRBV27	TRBJ2-7	TRBD2	.	TGTGCCAGCAGTTTAGGGGGCGGGGGGAACTACGAGCAGTACTTC	CASSLGGGGNYEQYF
TRBV9	TRBJ1-2	.	.	TGTGCCAGCAGCGTAAACGGACAGAACTATGGCTACACCTTC	CASSVNGQNYGYTF
TRBV4-2	TRBJ2-3	.	.	TGTGCCAGCAGCCAAGAGGTGGCAGATACGCAGTATTTT	CASSQEVADTQYF
TRBV7-3	TRBJ2-1	TRBD2	.	TGTGCCAGCAGCCTCCTCGGACTAGCGGGGGGGAATGAGCAGTTCTTC	CASSLLGLAGGNEQFF
TRBV9	TRBJ1-2	.	.	TGTGCCAGCAGCGCCTCTGGATCCTATGGCTACACCTTC	CASSASGSYGYTF
TRBV7-9	TRBJ1-3	.	.	TGTGCCAGCAGCCCCGGCAGGGGACTCTTCTCTGGAAACACCATATATTTT	CASSPGRGLFSGNTIYF
TRBV19	TRBJ1-5	.	.	TGTGCCAGTAGTATAACTTTGCTACATATGAGCAATCAGCCCCAGCATTTT	CASSITLLHMSNQPQHF
TRBV4-2	TRBJ1-5	.	.	TGTGCCAGCAGCCAAGTTCGGGGGGTAGGGCAGCCCCAGCATTTT	CASSQVRGVGQPQHF
TRBV29-1	TRBJ2-3	.	.	TGCAGCGTTTTGGGTGGCACAGATACGCAGTATTTT	CSVLGGTDTQYF
TRBV7-9	TRBJ2-3	.	.	TGTGCCAGCAGCTTTTTCAGCACAGATACGCAGTATTTT	CASSFFSTDTQYF
TRBV28	TRBJ1-2	.	.	TGTGCCAGCAGTTCAGGCCTGGGGAATGGCTACACCTTC	CASSSGLGNGYTF
TRBV5-1	TRBJ2-5	.	.	TGCGCCAGCAGCCCTCCGGTGGGGTTGCGGGCCCAGTACTTC	CASSPPVGLRAQYF
TRBV6-1	TRBJ2-1	TRBD2	.	TGTGCCAGCAGTGAACGTATAGCGGGAGTGGATGAGCAGTTCTTC	CASSERIAGVDEQFF
TRBV4-2	TRBJ2-5	.	.	TGTGCCAGCAGCCAAGACAGGGCAGGGGAGGGAGAGACCCAGTACTTC	CASSQDRAGEGETQYF
TRBV7-9	TRBJ1-2	TRBD1	few	TGTGCCAGCAGCTCCTCCGGGACAGGACGCGATAACTATGGCTACACCTTC	CASSSSGTGRDNYGYTF
TRBV4-2	TRBJ2-7	.	.	TGTGCCAGCAGCGCTAAACTGGGAACCTACGAGCAGTACTTC	CASSAKLGTYEQYF